One sample yielded the 23 T cell receptor beta chains listed below, sequenced in a study of CD8+CD57+ T cells in acquired aplastic anemia. Genomic DNA served as template for TCR beta VDJ and CDR3 profiling. TCRdb fed the reads into MiXCR, producing one record per CDR3 protein. The data contain hundreds of thousands of distinct CDR3 sequences, approximately 33% of them singletons. Individuals selected for sequencing had exhibited CD8+CD57+ cell expansion on flow cytometry. The source material was sorted CD4+, CD8+, or CD8+CD57+ T cells (not recorded which) from PBMCs. These receptors came from a human donor with aplastic anemia.

V gene TRBV20-1 combines with J gene TRBJ1-6; tentative D call: TRBD1 (5 bases). V lost 7 bases, J lost 8 bases, and 15 bases lay in between. The CDR3 runs 13 residues. CDR1 is DFQATT, CDR2 SNEGSKA, per germline (reference sequence). CDR3 region: CSERRGGDSPLHF. The CDR3 DNA follows: TGCAGTGAAAGAAGGGGCGGGGATTCACCCCTCCACTTT.

This clonotype was counted a few times. This chain connects TRBV12-3 or TRBV12-4 to TRBJ1-5; 7 bases align to TRBD1. V dropped 6 bases and J dropped 3; count of bases not matched to a gene: 20. This CDR3 has 19 amino acids. The CDR3 bases are TGTGCCAGCAGGGGACACGGAAGGGGGCCGCAGGCCTACAATCAGCCCCAGCATTTT. Its protein is CASRGHGRGPQAYNQPQHF.

V is TRBV19 and J is TRBJ1-5; no reliable D call. V was pared by 3 bases and J by 0 bases, with 12 bases between. Germline V gives CDR1 LNHDA, CDR2 SQIVND (reference sequence). The CDR3 consists of 16 residues. CDR3 bases: TGTGCCAGTAGTATTTACCGGGGTTATAGCAATCAGCCCCAGCATTTT. Its protein is CASSIYRGYSNQPQHF.

This clonotype was seen repeatedly, ten times or more. V gene TRBV5-1 combines with J gene TRBJ1-6, with a possible D match to TRBD1 (6 bases). Per germline, CDR1 SGHRS and CDR2 YFSETQ. This CDR3 spans 14 amino acids. The V end lost 1 base, the J end lost 5 bases, and 7 bases lay between the germline ends. CDR3 DNA: TGCGCCAGCAGCTTGAACAGGGATAATTCACCCCTCCACTTT. It codes for CASSLNRDNSPLHF.

This clonotype was picked up many times. This chain uses TRBV10-3 with TRBJ1-6, with a possible D match to TRBD1 (5 bases). The CDR3 consists of 13 residues. CDR1 is ENHRY and CDR2 is SYGVKD in the germline V gene. Trimming shortened V by 7 bases and J by 3 bases, and 7 bases separated the two germline ends. CDR3 nucleotide sequence: TGTGCCATCACGGGGGGCTATAATTCACCCCTCCACTTT. It codes for CAITGGYNSPLHF.

This clonotype was recorded a few times. V and J are TRBV2 and TRBJ1-6; TRBD1 matches 7 bases. Germline values: CDR1 SNHLY, CDR2 FYNNEI. The V gene end was trimmed by 5 bases and the J gene end by 7 bases; junction bases not matched to a gene: 5. The CDR3 has 14 amino acids. The CDR3 sequence is CASSRHRGNSPLHF. The CDR3 DNA follows: TGTGCCAGCAGTAGACACAGGGGAAATTCACCCCTCCACTTT.

This clonotype occurred a few times. This chain uses TRBV4-1 with TRBJ1-2, with TRBD1 identical over 9 bases. J was trimmed by 3 bases and V by 4 bases; bases with no gene match: 3. The CDR3 has 14 amino acids. Germline CDR1 MGHRA, CDR2 YSYEKL. As DNA, the CDR3 is TGCGCCAGCAGCCGGGGACAGGGAGACTATGGCTACACCTTC. Protein: CASSRGQGDYGYTF.

This chain connects TRBV11-2 to TRBJ1-6, with TRBD1 identical over 9 bases. Germline loops: CDR1 SGHAT, CDR2 FQNNGV. Unmatched junction bases numbered 4, after V lost 0 bases and J lost 10 bases. The CDR3 covers 15 residues. CDR3 in DNA: TGTGCCAGCAGCTTAGAACAGGGGGCGCCATCACCCCTCCACTTT. It yields the protein CASSLEQGAPSPLHF.

This clonotype was seen a few times. The chain is built from TRBV6-1 and TRBJ1-2; 8 bases are a match to TRBD1. V gave up 5 bases and J gave up 3 bases; unmatched junction bases: 8. This CDR3 region has 15 residues. Germline CDR1 is MNHNS and CDR2 is SASEGT. Here the CDR3 DNA reads TGTGCCAGCAGTCGGGCCAGGGGGCGCGACTATGGCTACACCTTC. Its translation is CASSRARGRDYGYTF.

The J gene is TRBJ2-1, the V gene TRBV2; 9 nucleotides agree with TRBD1. In germline, CDR1 is SNHLY, CDR2 FYNNEI. The CDR3 is 15 amino acids. The V gene end was trimmed by 6 bases and the J gene end by 5 bases; junction bases not matched to a gene: 8. As DNA, the CDR3 is TGTGCCAGCAGATCAAGGACAGGGGCTGACAATGAGCAGTTCTTC. Amino acids: CASRSRTGADNEQFF.

This clonotype was recorded many times. The chain couples TRBV7-6 to TRBJ1-5; the match to TRBD1 covers 8 bases. V lost 5 bases to trimming and J lost 4 bases; unmatched junction nucleotides: 7. The CDR3 has 15 amino acids. Germline CDR1 SGHVS, CDR2 FNYEAQ. CDR3 amino acids: CASSPRQGSNQPQHF. The CDR3 bases are TGTGCCAGCAGCCCCCGACAGGGGTCGAATCAGCCCCAGCATTTT. Full variable domain (rest looked up from reference TRBV7-6 and TRBJ1-5): GAGVSQSPRYKVTKRGQDVALRCDPISGHVSLYWYRQALGQGPEFLTYFNYEAQQDKSGLPNDRFSAERPEGSISTLTIQRTEQRDSAMYRCASSPRQGSNQPQHFGDGTRLSIL.

In its sample, this clonotype was seen many times. The chain joins TRBV7-8 to TRBJ1-1, with 11 bases fitting TRBD1. V gave up 4 bases and J gave up 1 base; unmatched junction bases: 2. The CDR3 runs 15 residues. Germline V lookup: CDR1 SGHVS, CDR2 FQNEAQ. CDR3 region: CASSSDRGRNTEAFF. The CDR3 DNA sequence: TGTGCCAGCAGCTCGGACAGGGGGCGGAACACTGAAGCTTTCTTT.

This clonotype was picked up a small number of times. The rearrangement links TRBV19 to TRBJ1-3; perhaps TRBD1 as D (6 bases). This CDR3 has 14 residues. The V end was cut by 3 bases, the J end by 6 bases, with 12 bases between. The germline CDR1 and CDR2 sequences are LNHDA and SQIVND (reference sequence). DNA of the CDR3: TGTGCCAGTAGTATCCCCGGGGGCGAAAACACCATATATTTT. It codes for CASSIPGGENTIYF.

The chain links TRBV29-1 to TRBJ2-7; 7 bases match TRBD1. Germline V gene data show CDR1 as SQVTM and CDR2 as ANQGSEA. The CDR3 is 13 amino acids. V was clipped by 7 bases and J by 3 bases; unmatched bases: 9. In nucleotides, the CDR3 is TGCAGCGACCTTAACAGGGGCTTCTACGAGCAGTACTTC. Translation gives CSDLNRGFYEQYF.

This clonotype was picked up many times. The chain uses TRBV7-3 and TRBJ2-7, with 9 bases identical to TRBD1. Germline assignment: CDR1 SGHTA and CDR2 FQGTGA. The CDR3 loop spans 16 amino acids. V lost 2 bases and J lost 4; bases outside the gene matches: 9. DNA of the CDR3: TGTGCCAGCAGCTTAGGGGAACCGGGACAGGGTTACGAGCAGTACTTC. Protein product: CASSLGEPGQGYEQYF.

This clonotype occurred a few times. The V gene is TRBV6-2 or TRBV6-3, the J gene TRBJ1-3, with D perhaps matching TRBD1 (5 bases). Trimming took off 2 bases at V and 0 bases at J, with 8 bases between the two ends. This CDR3 is 15 amino acids long. Germline V gene data show CDR1 as MNHEY and CDR2 as SVGEGT. CDR3 DNA sequence: TGTGCCAGCAGTTACGGGGGATTCTCTGGAAACACCATATATTTT. This encodes CASSYGGFSGNTIYF.

This clonotype came up a few times. This chain connects TRBV6-2 or TRBV6-3 to TRBJ1-2, with 7 bases matching TRBD1. V lost 4 bases, J lost 0 bases, and 11 bases stayed unmatched. CDR3 length equals 17 residues. Germline assignment: CDR1 MNHEY and CDR2 SVGEGT. This CDR3 is CASSFPRTGPTNYGYTF. In DNA, the CDR3 is TGTGCCAGCAGTTTCCCGAGGACAGGTCCCACTAACTATGGCTACACCTTC.

The table lists this clonotype with many counts. The rearrangement uses TRBV15 and TRBJ2-1; a weak D match, TRBD1 (6 bases). CDR1 and CDR2 from the germline V gene are LNHNV and YYDKDF (reference sequence). This CDR3 contains 13 residues. The ends were cut back, 1 base at V and 6 bases at J, with 7 bases in the middle. DNA for the CDR3: TGTGCCACCAGCAGAGCACAGGGCAATGAGCAGTTCTTC. Amino acids: CATSRAQGNEQFF.

The V gene is TRBV20-1, the J gene TRBJ2-4, with 7 positions matching TRBD2. Trimming at V came to 7 bases and at J to 0 bases, leaving 9 bases not matched to a gene. CDR1 DFQATT and CDR2 SNEGSKA come from the germline V gene (reference sequence). This CDR3 is 15 amino acids long. DNA for the CDR3: TGCAGTGGTCAGGCGGGAGAACGAGCCAAAAACATTCAGTACTTC. Amino acid sequence: CSGQAGERAKNIQYF.

V usage is TRBV5-6 and J usage is TRBJ1-1; 7 bases fit TRBD1. Germline V gene sequence: CDR1 SGHDT, CDR2 YYEEEE. The CDR3 is 14 amino acids. J lost 0 bases, V lost 5 bases, and 4 bases had no gene match. The CDR3 reads CASRYGQVNTEAFF. The DNA of the CDR3 is TGTGCCAGCAGATATGGACAGGTGAACACTGAAGCTTTCTTT. Supplemented by reference TRBV5-6 and TRBJ1-1, the full variable domain reads DAGVTQSPTHLIKTRGQQVTLRCSPKSGHDTVSWYQQALGQGPQFIFQYYEEEERQRGNFPDRFSGHQFPNYSSELNVNALLLGDSALYLCASRYGQVNTEAFFGQGTRLTVV.

The sample holds many counts of this clonotype. The chain employs TRBV20-1 and TRBJ1-2; D perhaps matches TRBD1 (5 bases). Germline V gene lookup returns CDR1 DFQATT and CDR2 SNEGSKA (reference sequence). The CDR3 length is 14 residues. Trimming stripped 1 base from V and 2 bases from J, with 11 bases between. For the CDR3, the DNA is TGCAGTGCTAGAGTGTCTGGGGCCAACTATGGCTACACCTTC. It codes for CSARVSGANYGYTF.

The rearrangement joins TRBV25-1 to TRBJ2-5, with TRBD2 matching over 11 bases. The germline V gene encodes CDR1 MGHDK and CDR2 SYGVNS. The CDR3 sequence is 18 residues long. V lost 4 bases and J lost 2; bases outside the gene matches: 12. The CDR3 nucleotides are TGTGCCAGCAGTGCTTCGCCGGGACTAGCGGCCATGCAAGAGACCCAGTACTTC. This encodes CASSASPGLAAMQETQYF.

The V and J genes are TRBV11-1 and TRBJ1-3, with TRBD1 matching 9 bases. Germline V gene lookup returns CDR1 SGHAT and CDR2 FQDESV (reference sequence). There are 16 residues in the CDR3. V lost 5 bases and J lost 0; bases outside the gene matches: 5. The CDR3 region is CASSRDRATSGNTIYF. CDR3 coding DNA: TGTGCCAGCAGCAGGGACAGGGCCACCTCTGGAAACACCATATATTTT.